This T cell receptor beta chain came from a study of OX40 agonist ivuxolimab in advanced cancers. Overall study context: Each patient was given ivuxolimab into a vein every 2 weeks, at 0.01 to 10 mg/kg. The diagnoses of dose-escalation patients were hepatocellular carcinoma, melanoma, renal cell or head and neck cancer.

A note on this clone: As yet, its antigen is unknown.

People who had autoimmune disease history or systemic immunosuppression were excluded. The study, taken as a whole, reports: With doses of 0.1 to 3.0 mg/kg, CD4+ and CD8+ blood T cells had undergone clonal expansion by week 6.

The V segment lost 6 bases and the J segment 0 bases; nucleotides outside the gene matches: 8. The CDR3 has 16 amino acids. Germline loops: CDR1 LNHDA, CDR2 SQIVND (reference sequence). Here immunoSEQ multiplex PCR was the method, and the copy in TCRdb shows in-frame clones only, minus some. The repertoire holds 55,000 to 65,000 clones, just over 85% seen once, with about 1% in the top ten. The V gene is TRBV19, the J gene TRBJ2-4, with TRBD1 identical over 7 bases. The sample consisted of CD4+ or CD8+ T cells sorted from blood, taken in a trial of the OX40 agonist ivuxolimab. This clonotype originated in an adult with an advanced solid tumor such as melanoma, head and neck, liver or kidney cancer. CDR3 nucleotide sequence: TGTGCCAGTAGCCGACAGGGCGGTATAGCCAAAAACATTCAGTACTTC. It yields the protein CASSRQGGIAKNIQYF.